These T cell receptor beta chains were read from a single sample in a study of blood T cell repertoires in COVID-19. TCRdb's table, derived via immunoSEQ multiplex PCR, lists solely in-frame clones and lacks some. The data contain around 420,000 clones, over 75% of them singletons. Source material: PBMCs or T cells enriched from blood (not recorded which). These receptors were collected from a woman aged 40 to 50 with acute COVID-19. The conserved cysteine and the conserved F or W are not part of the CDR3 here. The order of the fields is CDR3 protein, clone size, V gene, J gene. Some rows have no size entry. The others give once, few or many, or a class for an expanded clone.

CDR3 protein: ASSEGTGAYTGELF
clone size: -
V gene: TRBV19
J gene: TRBJ2-2

CDR3 protein: ASSQVSRYGYT
clone size: -
V gene: TRBV4-1
J gene: TRBJ1-2

CDR3 protein: ASSPGQDYNSPLH
clone size: -
V gene: TRBV2
J gene: TRBJ1-6

CDR3 protein: ASSHRPWSGGTDTQY
clone size: -
V gene: TRBV4-2
J gene: TRBJ2-3

CDR3 protein: ASSLAGANYGYT
clone size: -
V gene: TRBV7-9
J gene: TRBJ1-2

CDR3 protein: ASSLDRFEKLF
clone size: -
V gene: TRBV5-1
J gene: TRBJ1-4

CDR3 protein: ATSIDRVWQPQH
clone size: -
V gene: TRBV15
J gene: TRBJ1-5

CDR3 protein: ASSPIGQGRDSGNTIY
clone size: -
V gene: TRBV27
J gene: TRBJ1-3

CDR3 protein: ATRQGTNQPQH
clone size: few
V gene: TRBV2
J gene: TRBJ1-5

CDR3 protein: ASSLDGGVGDTQY
clone size: -
V gene: TRBV11-3
J gene: TRBJ2-3

CDR3 protein: ASSLDRGFNTEAF
clone size: -
V gene: TRBV7-9
J gene: TRBJ1-1

CDR3 protein: ASSLYPEGIGNIQY
clone size: -
V gene: TRBV5-4
J gene: TRBJ2-4

CDR3 protein: ASSWAENQPQH
clone size: -
V gene: TRBV12-3/TRBV12-4
J gene: TRBJ1-5

CDR3 protein: ASSRTGTGYEQY
clone size: -
V gene: TRBV4-1
J gene: TRBJ2-7

CDR3 protein: ASSIVRPGSTEAF
clone size: -
V gene: TRBV19
J gene: TRBJ1-1

CDR3 protein: ASSLRGGNEQF
clone size: -
V gene: TRBV5-1
J gene: TRBJ2-1

CDR3 protein: ASSGTPTYEQY
clone size: -
V gene: TRBV11-2
J gene: TRBJ2-7

CDR3 protein: ASTTTGEPQH
clone size: -
V gene: TRBV6-5
J gene: TRBJ1-5

CDR3 protein: ASSPTAGGRGETQY
clone size: -
V gene: TRBV7-7
J gene: TRBJ2-5

CDR3 protein: ASSQERTGNTEAF
clone size: -
V gene: TRBV4-2
J gene: TRBJ1-1

CDR3 protein: SACGLAGSPLSYNEQF
clone size: once
V gene: TRBV20-1
J gene: TRBJ2-1

CDR3 protein: ASSPRGGTGELF
clone size: -
V gene: TRBV19
J gene: TRBJ2-2

CDR3 protein: ASSPVSLTGGTHNEQF
clone size: -
V gene: TRBV18
J gene: TRBJ2-1

CDR3 protein: ASSHNTGLEEETQY
clone size: -
V gene: TRBV3-1/TRBV3-2
J gene: TRBJ2-5

CDR3 protein: ASGAANSGANVLT
clone size: -
V gene: TRBV5-4
J gene: TRBJ2-6

CDR3 protein: ASSLVTGYSNQPQH
clone size: -
V gene: TRBV5-8
J gene: TRBJ1-5

CDR3 protein: ASSAGQGYT
clone size: -
V gene: TRBV2
J gene: TRBJ1-2

CDR3 protein: SVEERDRGLLT
clone size: -
V gene: TRBV29-1
J gene: TRBJ1-2

CDR3 protein: ASAHRGANSPLH
clone size: -
V gene: TRBV19
J gene: TRBJ1-6

CDR3 protein: ASSPSSLSGYT
clone size: -
V gene: TRBV12-3/TRBV12-4
J gene: TRBJ1-2

CDR3 protein: ASSILGDRPRVYYPSQETQY
clone size: -
V gene: TRBV19
J gene: TRBJ2-5

CDR3 protein: ASSPQGGDSGGFQETQY
clone size: -
V gene: TRBV4-1
J gene: TRBJ2-5

CDR3 protein: ASSWRESYEQY
clone size: -
V gene: TRBV5-4
J gene: TRBJ2-7

CDR3 protein: ASSQDLGSHYGYT
clone size: -
V gene: TRBV3-1/TRBV3-2
J gene: TRBJ1-2

CDR3 protein: ASTSTGGAGGYT
clone size: -
V gene: TRBV27
J gene: TRBJ1-2

CDR3 protein: ASSLAGTSLGETQY
clone size: -
V gene: TRBV7-9
J gene: TRBJ2-5

CDR3 protein: ASSLSRGQGVEKTF
clone size: -
V gene: TRBV27
J gene: TRBJ1-1

CDR3 protein: AWRGLAGRETQY
clone size: -
V gene: TRBV30
J gene: TRBJ2-5

CDR3 protein: ASSQGGASEKLF
clone size: -
V gene: TRBV4-2
J gene: TRBJ1-4

CDR3 protein: ASSLDRVEAF
clone size: -
V gene: TRBV5-1
J gene: TRBJ1-1

CDR3 protein: ASSYSADYGYT
clone size: -
V gene: TRBV6-5
J gene: TRBJ1-2